The rows below give T cell receptor beta chains drawn from one sample of a study of T cells after posttransplantation cyclophosphamide. Clones were read by immunoSEQ multiplex PCR, and TCRdb kept only the in-frame ones, dropping some. The table lists 7,500 or so clones, with no singletons. The source material was PBMCs, sampled after allogeneic stem cell transplant with posttransplant cyclophosphamide. These TCRs come from a female patient aged 50-59 years who received an allogeneic stem cell transplant from an unrelated donor, was CMV-positive, and had acute GVHD only. Some T cells may have originated in the graft donor. The CDR3 runs from the conserved cysteine through the conserved F or W. A D gene is named only where the DNA matches it firmly. Size values are once, few and many counts, or a class for expanded clones, and some rows have none.

>TRBV6-4|TRBJ2-3|TRBD2|medium-sized
CASSLTSGNTDTQYF
TGTGCCAGCAGTTTGACTAGCGGGAATACAGATACGCAGTATTTT
>TRBV6-5|TRBJ2-1|TRBD1|many
CASSIQGANEQFF
TGTGCCAGCAGTATACAGGGGGCCAATGAGCAGTTCTTC
>TRBV6-5|TRBJ1-2|TRBD1|many
CASSTGQGAWYGYTF
TGTGCCAGCAGCACTGGACAGGGGGCCTGGTATGGCTACACCTTC
>TRBV4-2|TRBJ2-7|TRBD1|many
CASSPRRGHHEQYF
TGTGCCAGCAGCCCGCGCAGGGGGCATCACGAGCAGTACTTC
>TRBV5-1|TRBJ2-1|.|many
CASSPEGPSYNEQFF
TGCGCCAGCAGCCCGGAGGGACCATCATACAATGAGCAGTTCTTC
>TRBV6-5|TRBJ1-2|TRBD1|medium-sized
CASSYSGQGAVGYTF
TGTGCCAGCAGTTACTCCGGTCAGGGGGCGGTTGGCTACACCTTC
>TRBV7-8|TRBJ2-3|.|many
CASSLPGSDTQYF
TGTGCCAGCAGCTTACCGGGGTCAGATACGCAGTATTTT
>TRBV28|TRBJ2-3|TRBD1|medium-sized
CASRDRQGSDTQYF
TGTGCCAGCAGGGACAGACAGGGGTCAGATACGCAGTATTTT
>TRBV5-6|TRBJ1-1|.|many
CASSFFFPGDRGEAFF
TGTGCCAGCAGCTTTTTTTTCCCAGGGGATAGAGGTGAAGCTTTCTTT
>TRBV30|TRBJ1-5|TRBD1|many
CAWGTGVGTGAQHF
TGTGCCTGGGGAACAGGGGTTGGGACGGGGGCCCAGCATTTT
>TRBV18|TRBJ2-7|TRBD2|many
CASSPRTSVTYEQYF
TGTGCCAGCTCCCCAAGGACTAGCGTAACCTACGAGCAGTACTTC
>TRBV5-4|TRBJ2-2|TRBD2|many
CASSKGLAGVNTGELFF
TGTGCCAGCAGCAAGGGACTAGCGGGAGTAAACACCGGGGAGCTGTTTTTT
>TRBV5-4|TRBJ2-3|TRBD2|many
CASSLGGTSGRADTQYF
TGTGCCAGCAGCTTGGGGGGGACTAGCGGGAGAGCAGATACGCAGTATTTT
>TRBV9|TRBJ1-3|TRBD1|.
CASSVGTGGNSGNTIYF
TGTGCCAGCAGCGTAGGAACAGGGGGCAACTCTGGAAACACCATATATTTT
>TRBV4-3|TRBJ2-1|.|many
CASSQGAGAREQFF
TGCGCCAGCAGCCAAGGGGCGGGGGCGCGTGAGCAGTTCTTC
>TRBV13|TRBJ1-2|.|many
CASSLGQAYYGYTF
TGTGCCAGCAGCTTAGGACAGGCTTACTATGGCTACACCTTC
>TRBV19|TRBJ1-5|.|medium-sized
CASSTTRGSNQPQHF
TGTGCCAGTAGTACCACCCGGGGTAGCAATCAGCCCCAGCATTTT
>TRBV28|TRBJ1-5|.|many
CASSLLGRTAAQPQHF
TGTGCCAGCAGTTTATTGGGACGGACAGCAGCACAGCCCCAGCATTTT
>TRBV7-8|TRBJ1-1|.|many
CASSPPSAGYMNTEAFF
TGTGCCAGCAGTCCTCCCTCCGCGGGATACATGAACACTGAAGCTTTCTTT
>TRBV7-2|TRBJ1-5|.|.
CASSPTTGEGQPQHF
TGTGCCAGCAGCCCGACGACCGGGGAGGGACAGCCCCAGCATTTT
>TRBV9|TRBJ2-7|.|.
CASSVGRSGEQYF
TGTGCCAGCAGCGTAGGCAGGTCTGGCGAGCAGTACTTC
>TRBV28|TRBJ2-1|.|few
CASSLLLVHNEQFF
TGTGCCAGCAGTTTATTACTAGTCCACAATGAGCAGTTCTTC
>TRBV20-1|TRBJ2-5|.|few
CSFGPQETQYF
TGCTCCTTTGGGCCCCAAGAGACCCAGTACTTC
>TRBV5-1|TRBJ2-5|TRBD2|many
CASSMTSGREETQYF
TGCGCCAGCAGCATGACTAGCGGGAGGGAGGAGACCCAGTACTTC
>TRBV30|TRBJ1-2|.|many
CAWRSRGVNYGYTF
TGTGCCTGGAGATCCAGGGGCGTTAACTATGGCTACACCTTC
>TRBV1|TRBJ2-5|.|many
CTSSFPTSGILETQYF
TGCACCAGCAGCTTCCCGACTAGCGGGATACTTGAGACCCAGTACTTC
>TRBV30|TRBJ1-5|.|many
CACRDGGNQPQHF
TGTGCCTGCAGGGATGGGGGCAATCAGCCCCAGCATTTT
>TRBV7-9|TRBJ2-1|TRBD1|many
CASSSRDRKENEQFF
TGTGCCAGCAGCTCCCGGGACAGAAAAGAAAATGAGCAGTTCTTC
>TRBV9|TRBJ2-1|.|many
CASSVEGTTVEQFF
TGTGCCAGCAGCGTAGAAGGCACTACTGTTGAGCAGTTCTTC